This T cell receptor (beta chain) is drawn from a study of brain T cells in children with intractable seizures. In regard to this clone: The antigen remains undetermined.

Study-wide points: Pre- and post-surgery blood differed in depth, so pre-surgery absences may be undersampling. HCMV serostatus was not known, and viral specificity came from CDR3 similarity only.

Germline-derived CDR1 and CDR2 are MDHEN and SYDVKM. This CDR3 is built from 20 residues. Trimming took 4 bases from V and 0 from J; bases not matched to a gene: 10. Surgery cases with the highest brain T cell transcript signatures were chosen for sequencing. Some clones are missing from TCRdb's copy, which holds only in-frame ones; the method was immunoSEQ multiplex PCR. The sample contains over 95,000 clones, around 94% of which appear only once. The clonotype was recovered from a boy in the first two years of life with hemimegalencephaly and intractable seizures. This sequence joins TRBV28 and TRBJ2-2; 14 bases are a match to TRBD2. The material was peripheral blood, obtained at surgery. The CDR3 sequence: CASSSEPGLAGESNTGELFF. The CDR3 nucleotides read TGTGCCAGCAGTTCGGAGCCGGGACTAGCGGGAGAATCGAACACCGGGGAGCTGTTTTTT.